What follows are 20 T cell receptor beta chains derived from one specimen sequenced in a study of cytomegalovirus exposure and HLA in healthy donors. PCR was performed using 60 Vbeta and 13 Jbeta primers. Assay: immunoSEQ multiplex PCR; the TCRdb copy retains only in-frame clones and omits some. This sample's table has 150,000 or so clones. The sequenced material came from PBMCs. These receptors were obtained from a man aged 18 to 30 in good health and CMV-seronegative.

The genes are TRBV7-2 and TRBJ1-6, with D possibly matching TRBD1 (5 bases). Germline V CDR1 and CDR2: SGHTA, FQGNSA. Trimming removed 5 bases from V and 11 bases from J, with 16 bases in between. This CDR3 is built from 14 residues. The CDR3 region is CASSRDFEGAPLHF. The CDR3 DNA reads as TGTGCCAGCAGCCGGGACTTCGAAGGGGCACCCCTCCACTTT.

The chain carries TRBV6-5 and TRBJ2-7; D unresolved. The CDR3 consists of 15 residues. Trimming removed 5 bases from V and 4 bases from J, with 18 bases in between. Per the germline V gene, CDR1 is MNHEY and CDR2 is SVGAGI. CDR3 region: CASSPGPSRYYEQYF. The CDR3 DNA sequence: TGTGCCAGCAGTCCCGGTCCGTCCCGGTATTACGAGCAGTACTTC.

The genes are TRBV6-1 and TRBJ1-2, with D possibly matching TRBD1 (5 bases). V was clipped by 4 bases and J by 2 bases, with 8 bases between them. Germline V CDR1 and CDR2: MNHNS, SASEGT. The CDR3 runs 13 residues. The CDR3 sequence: CASSAKGNYGYTF. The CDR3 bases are TGTGCCAGCAGTGCCAAGGGGAACTATGGCTACACCTTC.

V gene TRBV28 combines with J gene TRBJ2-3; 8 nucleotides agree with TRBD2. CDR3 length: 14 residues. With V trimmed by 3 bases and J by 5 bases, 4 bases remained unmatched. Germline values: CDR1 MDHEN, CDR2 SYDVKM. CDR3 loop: CASSLAAGGDTQYF. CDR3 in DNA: TGTGCCAGCAGTTTGGCTGCGGGGGGAGATACGCAGTATTTT.

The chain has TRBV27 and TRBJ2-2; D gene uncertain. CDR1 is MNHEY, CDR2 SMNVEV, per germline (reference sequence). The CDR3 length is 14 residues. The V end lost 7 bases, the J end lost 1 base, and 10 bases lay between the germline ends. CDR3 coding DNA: TGTGCCAGCACCTTAAACAGGAACACCGGGGAGCTGTTTTTT. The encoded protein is CASTLNRNTGELFF.

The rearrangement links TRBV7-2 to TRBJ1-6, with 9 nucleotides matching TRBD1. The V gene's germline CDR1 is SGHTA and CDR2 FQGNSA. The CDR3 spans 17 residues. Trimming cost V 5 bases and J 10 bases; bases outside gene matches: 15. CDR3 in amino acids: CASSRPMPGQGSSPLHF. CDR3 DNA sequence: TGTGCCAGCAGCCGACCGATGCCGGGACAGGGCTCCTCACCCCTCCACTTT.

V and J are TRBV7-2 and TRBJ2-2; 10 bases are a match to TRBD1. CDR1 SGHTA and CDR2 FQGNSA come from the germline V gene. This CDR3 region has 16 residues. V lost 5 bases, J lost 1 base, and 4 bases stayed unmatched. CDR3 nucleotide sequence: TGTGCCAGCAGCCAAAGGACAGGGGGGAACACCGGGGAGCTGTTTTTT. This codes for CASSQRTGGNTGELFF.

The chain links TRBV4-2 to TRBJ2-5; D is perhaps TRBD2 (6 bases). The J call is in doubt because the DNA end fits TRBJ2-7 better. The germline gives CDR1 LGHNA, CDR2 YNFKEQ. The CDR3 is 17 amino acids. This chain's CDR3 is CASSQETQRESPYEQYF. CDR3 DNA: TGTGCCAGCAGCCAAGAGACGCAACGGGAGTCCCCCTACGAGCAGTACTTC.

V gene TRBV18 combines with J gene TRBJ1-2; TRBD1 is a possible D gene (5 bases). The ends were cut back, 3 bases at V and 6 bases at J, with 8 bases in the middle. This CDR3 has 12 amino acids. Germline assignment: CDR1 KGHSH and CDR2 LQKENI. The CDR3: CASSPGGNGYTF. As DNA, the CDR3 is TGTGCCAGCTCACCGGGGGGGAATGGCTACACCTTC.

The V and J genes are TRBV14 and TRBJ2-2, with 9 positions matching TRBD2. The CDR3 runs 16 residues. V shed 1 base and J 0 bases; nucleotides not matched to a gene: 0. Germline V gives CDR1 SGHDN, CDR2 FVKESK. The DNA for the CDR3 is TGTGCCAGCAGCCAAGTAGCGGGAGCGAACACCGGGGAGCTGTTTTTT. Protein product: CASSQVAGANTGELFF.

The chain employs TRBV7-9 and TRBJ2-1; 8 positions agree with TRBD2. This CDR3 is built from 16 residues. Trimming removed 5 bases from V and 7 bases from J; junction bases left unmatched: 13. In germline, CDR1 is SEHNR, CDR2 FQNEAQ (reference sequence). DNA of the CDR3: TGTGCCAGCAGCCCGGGCTTGGGGCGGGAGGAGAATGAGCAGTTCTTC. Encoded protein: CASSPGLGREENEQFF.

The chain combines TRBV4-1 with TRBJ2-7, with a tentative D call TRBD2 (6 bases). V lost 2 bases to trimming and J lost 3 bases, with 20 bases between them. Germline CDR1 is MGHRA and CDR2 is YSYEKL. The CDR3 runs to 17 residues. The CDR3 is CASSQSGEAPGGYEQYF. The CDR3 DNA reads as TGCGCCAGCAGCCAATCGGGGGAAGCCCCAGGCGGCTACGAGCAGTACTTC.

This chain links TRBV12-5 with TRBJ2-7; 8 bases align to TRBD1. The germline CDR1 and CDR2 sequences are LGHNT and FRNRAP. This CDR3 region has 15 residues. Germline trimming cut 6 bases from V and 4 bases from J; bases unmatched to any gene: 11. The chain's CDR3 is CASGETGAPAYEQYF. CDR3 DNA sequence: TGTGCTAGTGGAGAGACAGGGGCCCCAGCGTACGAGCAGTACTTC.

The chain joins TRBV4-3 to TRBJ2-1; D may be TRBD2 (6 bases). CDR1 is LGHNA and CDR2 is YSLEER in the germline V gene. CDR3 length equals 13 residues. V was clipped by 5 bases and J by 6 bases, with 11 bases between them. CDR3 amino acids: CASSATSSNEQFF. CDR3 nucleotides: TGCGCCAGCAGCGCAACTAGCTCCAATGAGCAGTTCTTC.

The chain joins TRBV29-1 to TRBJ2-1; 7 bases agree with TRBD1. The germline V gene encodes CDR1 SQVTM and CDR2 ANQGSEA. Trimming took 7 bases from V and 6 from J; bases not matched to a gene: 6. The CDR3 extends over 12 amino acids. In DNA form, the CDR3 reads TGCAGCGAAAGACAGGGACCCAATGAGCAGTTCTTC. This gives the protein CSERQGPNEQFF.

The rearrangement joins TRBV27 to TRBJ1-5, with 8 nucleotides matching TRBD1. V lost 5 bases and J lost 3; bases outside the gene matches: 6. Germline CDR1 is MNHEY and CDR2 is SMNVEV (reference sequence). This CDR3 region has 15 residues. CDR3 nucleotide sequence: TGTGCCAGCAGTATCGGGACAGGCCTCAATCAGCCCCAGCATTTT. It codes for CASSIGTGLNQPQHF.

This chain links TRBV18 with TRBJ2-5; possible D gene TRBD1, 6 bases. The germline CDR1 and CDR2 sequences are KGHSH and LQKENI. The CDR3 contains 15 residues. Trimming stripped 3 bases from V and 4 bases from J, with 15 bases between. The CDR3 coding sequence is TGTGCCAGCTCACCGCGAGGACAGATTAGAGAGACCCAGTACTTC. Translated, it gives CASSPRGQIRETQYF. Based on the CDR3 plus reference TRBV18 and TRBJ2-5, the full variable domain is NAGVMQNPRHLVRRRGQEARLRCSPMKGHSHVYWYRQLPEEGLKFMVYLQKENIIDESGMPKERFSAEFPKEGPSILRIQQVVRGDSAAYFCASSPRGQIRETQYFGPGTRLLVL.

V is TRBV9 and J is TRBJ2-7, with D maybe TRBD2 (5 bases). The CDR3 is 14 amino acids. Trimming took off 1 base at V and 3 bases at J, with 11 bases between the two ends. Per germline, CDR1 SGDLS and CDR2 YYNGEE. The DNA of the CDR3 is TGTGCCAGCAGCGTAACGGGATCGAGCTACGAGCAGTACTTC. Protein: CASSVTGSSYEQYF.

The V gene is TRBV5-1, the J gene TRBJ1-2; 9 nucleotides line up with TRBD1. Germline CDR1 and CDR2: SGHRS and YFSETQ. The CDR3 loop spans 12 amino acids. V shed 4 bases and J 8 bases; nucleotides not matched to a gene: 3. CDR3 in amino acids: CASSGDRVGYTF. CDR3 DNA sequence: TGCGCCAGCAGCGGGGACAGGGTGGGCTACACCTTC.

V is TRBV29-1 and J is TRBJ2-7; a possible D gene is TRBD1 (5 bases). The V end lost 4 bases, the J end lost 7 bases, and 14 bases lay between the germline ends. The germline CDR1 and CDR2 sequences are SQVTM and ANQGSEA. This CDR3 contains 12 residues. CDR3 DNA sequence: TGCAGCGTTGGTTCAGGGTTGGGAGAGCAGTACTTC. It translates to CSVGSGLGEQYF.